The rows below give T cell receptor beta chains drawn from one sample of a study of T cells in Graves' hyperthyroidism and ophthalmopathy. TCRdb used MiXCR to reprocess the multiplex PCR reads, holding one entry per CDR3 protein. The sample yields 600,000 to 700,000 distinct CDR3 sequences, 45% seen once. Input material: peripheral blood or thyroid tissue (not recorded which). The receptors were gathered from an adult man with Graves' disease, either hyperthyroidism or ophthalmopathy (not recorded which). The conserved cysteine and the conserved F or W are not part of the CDR3 here. Each record gives: CDR3 length, V gene, clone size, J gene, CDR3 protein. The size field is filled for only some rows; it gives once, few, many or a size class.

16	TRBV7-9	few	TRBJ2-5	ASSSIYGLAGEGETQY
13	TRBV9	NA	TRBJ1-1	ASSVGKGVNTEAF
13	TRBV2	NA	TRBJ2-7	ASSGTSGASYEQY
14	TRBV15	many	TRBJ1-5	ATSRDSRFGDQPQH
12	TRBV7-2	NA	TRBJ1-2	ASSGDGANYGYT
13	TRBV5-1	many	TRBJ2-7	ASSLVAGGTYEQY
12	TRBV20-1	NA	TRBJ2-7	SARDRDNHYEQY
12	TRBV20-1	once	TRBJ1-6	SAKRDGANSPLH
10	TRBV4-1	NA	TRBJ2-7	ASSHGHYEQY
14	TRBV6-1	NA	TRBJ2-5	ASSEMAGGTGETQY
15	TRBV5-1	NA	TRBJ2-3	ASSSKLAGGPRDTQY
13	TRBV7-2	many	TRBJ1-5	ASSLGTGFNQPQH
10	TRBV12-3/TRBV12-4	many	TRBJ1-5	ASRRGDQPQH
15	TRBV19	NA	TRBJ1-5	ASSIPNPRGTHQPQH
14	TRBV10-3	NA	TRBJ1-5	AISPGTGGKNQPQH
12	TRBV6-6	few	TRBJ2-2	ASREDPGTGELF
8	TRBV10-3	NA	NA	AHGAYEQY
9	TRBV20-1	NA	TRBJ2-7	SASALHEQY
11	TRBV7-6	many	TRBJ1-6	ASSSRTDSPLH
14	TRBV28	NA	TRBJ1-1	ASSPVNRRGYTEAF
14	TRBV20-1	NA	TRBJ1-6	SARDMGGVGDSPLH
14	TRBV2	many	TRBJ1-3	ASSEGTTHSGNTIY
14	TRBV7-2	many	TRBJ1-2	ASSAGTGPSNYGYT
14	TRBV6-1	NA	TRBJ1-3	ASSELAGNSGNTIY
10	TRBV9	many	TRBJ2-2	ASSVGTGELF
15	TRBV19	NA	TRBJ1-5	ASSSGQGRYSNQPQH
13	TRBV24-1	NA	TRBJ2-7	ATSDVRTGAYEQY
11	TRBV7-9	many	TRBJ2-7	ASSWVNSYEQY
15	TRBV7-9	NA	TRBJ2-5	ASSLGTSGGARETQY
13	TRBV7-9	many	TRBJ1-5	ASSLGARGDQPQH
11	TRBV20-1	many	TRBJ2-7	SARDGRVIEQY
12	TRBV7-9	many	TRBJ2-5	ASSRLADQETQY
13	TRBV6-2/TRBV6-3	NA	TRBJ2-7	ASITSGTSSYEQY
12	TRBV12-3/TRBV12-4	few	TRBJ1-4	ASSLRGQDEKLF
11	TRBV6-6	many	TRBJ2-7	ASSYEGSYEQY
13	TRBV6-5	NA	TRBJ1-1	ASSYSRQKNTEAF
13	TRBV10-3	many	TRBJ1-5	ATKTRDASNQPQH
10	TRBV24-1	NA	TRBJ1-2	ATSDSGPGYT
13	TRBV19	NA	TRBJ2-7	ASSIRQGGSYEQY
10	TRBV10-2	many	TRBJ2-7	ASSLAGFEQY
12	TRBV14	few	TRBJ1-1	ASRPMGLSIEAF
10	TRBV7-9	many	TRBJ2-2	ASSLITGELF
12	TRBV29-1	NA	TRBJ1-3	SVVGQDSGNTIY
12	TRBV10-2	NA	TRBJ1-1	ASRLGQSNTEAF
14	TRBV12-3/TRBV12-4	few	TRBJ2-5	ASSVALGSRGETQY
12	TRBV20-1	NA	TRBJ1-3	SARDPGQGNTIY
14	TRBV20-1	many	TRBJ2-5	SARDELAGGFETQY
11	TRBV29-1	NA	TRBJ1-1	SVGDRGRTEAF
13	TRBV19	few	TRBJ2-7	ASSIRTSGPYEQY
13	TRBV7-2	NA	TRBJ1-4	ASSPSRKLGEKLF
13	TRBV5-1	NA	TRBJ2-2	ASSFSGGGTGELF
12	TRBV20-1	NA	TRBJ1-1	SGMGGHPNTEAF
11	TRBV24-1	NA	TRBJ1-5	ATGTDHNQPQH
13	TRBV24-1	NA	TRBJ1-5	ATSDTRQGGQPQH
10	TRBV7-9	many	TRBJ1-1	ASSATGPEAF
12	TRBV10-3	NA	TRBJ1-1	ASRPPDGGIEAF
14	TRBV12-3/TRBV12-4	NA	TRBJ1-5	ASSLLGRASNQPQH
16	TRBV19	NA	TRBJ1-6	ASSLQGYDGSYNSPLH